This T cell receptor beta chain was sequenced in a study of T cells after yellow fever vaccination. The CDR3 has 14 amino acids. CDR1 is LGHNA and CDR2 is YNFKEQ in the germline V gene. Trimming cost V 1 base and J 9 bases, with 16 bases left between them. TCRdb called the 5' RACE reads again in MiXCR, with one record for every CDR3 protein. The data hold tens of thousands of distinct CDR3 sequences, with around 7.8% observed a single time. This clonotype was seen ten or more times. This receptor was identified in a man aged 18 to 30 who received the YFV17D yellow fever vaccine. The sequencing here drew on CD8+ T cells sorted from PBMCs, taken 10 to 11 days after the first yellow fever vaccination. The genes are TRBV4-2 and TRBJ2-7, with D possibly being TRBD1 (5 bases). CDR3 region: CASSQARQGPVQYF. The CDR3 coding sequence is TGTGCCAGCAGCCAAGCCCGTCAGGGTCCCGTGCAGTACTTC.